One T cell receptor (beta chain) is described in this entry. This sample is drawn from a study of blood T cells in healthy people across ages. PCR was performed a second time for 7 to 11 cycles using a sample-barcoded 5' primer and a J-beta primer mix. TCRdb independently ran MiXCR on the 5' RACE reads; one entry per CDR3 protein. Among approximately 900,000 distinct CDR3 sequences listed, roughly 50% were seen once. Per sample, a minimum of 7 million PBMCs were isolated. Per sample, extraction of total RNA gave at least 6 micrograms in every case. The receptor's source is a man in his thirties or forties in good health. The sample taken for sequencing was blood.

The CDR3 here is CASSVMTGDYEQYF. Written as DNA, the CDR3 is TGCGCCAGCAGCGTTATGACAGGGGACTACGAGCAGTACTTC. This chain uses TRBV5-1 with TRBJ2-7, with TRBD1 identical over 8 bases. J was trimmed by 3 bases and V by 4 bases; bases with no gene match: 6. Germline V CDR1 and CDR2: SGHRS, YFSETQ. This CDR3 has 14 residues.